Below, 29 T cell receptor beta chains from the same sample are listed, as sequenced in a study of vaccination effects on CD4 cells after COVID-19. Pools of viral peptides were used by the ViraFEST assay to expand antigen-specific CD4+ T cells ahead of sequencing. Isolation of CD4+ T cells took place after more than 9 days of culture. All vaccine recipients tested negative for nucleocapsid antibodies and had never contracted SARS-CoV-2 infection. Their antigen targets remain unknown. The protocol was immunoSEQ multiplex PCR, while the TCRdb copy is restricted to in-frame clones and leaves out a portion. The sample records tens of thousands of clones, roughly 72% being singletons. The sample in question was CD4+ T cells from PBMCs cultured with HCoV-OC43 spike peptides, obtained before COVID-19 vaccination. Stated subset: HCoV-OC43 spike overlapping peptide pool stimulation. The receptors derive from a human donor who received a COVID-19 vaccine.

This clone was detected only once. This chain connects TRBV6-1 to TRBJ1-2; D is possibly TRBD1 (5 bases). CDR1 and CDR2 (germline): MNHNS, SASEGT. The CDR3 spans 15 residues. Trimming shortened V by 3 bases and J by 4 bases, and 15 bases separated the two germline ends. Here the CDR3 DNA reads TGTGCCAGCAGTGACCCGGGACGGGGAGCCTATGGCTACACCTTC. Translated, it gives CASSDPGRGAYGYTF.

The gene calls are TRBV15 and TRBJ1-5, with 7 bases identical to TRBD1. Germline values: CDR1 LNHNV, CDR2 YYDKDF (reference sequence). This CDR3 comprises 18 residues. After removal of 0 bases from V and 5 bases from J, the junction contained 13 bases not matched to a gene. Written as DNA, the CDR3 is TGTGCCACCAGCAGAGACTTTGGAACAGGGGCCAACGATCAGCCCCAGCATTTT. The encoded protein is CATSRDFGTGANDQPQHF.

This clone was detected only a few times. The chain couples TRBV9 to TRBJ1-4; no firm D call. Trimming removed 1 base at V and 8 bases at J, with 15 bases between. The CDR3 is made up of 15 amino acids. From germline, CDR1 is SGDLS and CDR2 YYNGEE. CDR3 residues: CASSVRATDIEKLFF. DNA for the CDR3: TGTGCCAGCAGCGTACGGGCTACCGATATCGAAAAACTGTTTTTT.

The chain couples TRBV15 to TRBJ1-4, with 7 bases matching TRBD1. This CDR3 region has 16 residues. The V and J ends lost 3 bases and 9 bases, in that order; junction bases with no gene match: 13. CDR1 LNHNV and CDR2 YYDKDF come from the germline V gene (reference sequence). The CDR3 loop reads CATSSETGRVPKKLFF. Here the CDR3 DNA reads TGTGCCACCAGCAGCGAGACAGGGCGGGTCCCAAAAAAACTGTTTTTT.

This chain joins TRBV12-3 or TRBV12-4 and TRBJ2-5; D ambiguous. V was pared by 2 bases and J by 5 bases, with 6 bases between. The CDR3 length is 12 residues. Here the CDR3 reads CASSLRAETQYF. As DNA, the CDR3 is TGTGCCAGCAGTTTACGGGCGGAGACCCAGTACTTC.

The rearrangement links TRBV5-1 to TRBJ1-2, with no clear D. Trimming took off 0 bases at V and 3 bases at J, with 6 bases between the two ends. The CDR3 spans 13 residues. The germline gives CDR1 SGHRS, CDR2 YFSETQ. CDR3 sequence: CASSLAQDYGYTF. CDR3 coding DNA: TGCGCCAGCAGCTTGGCTCAGGACTATGGCTACACCTTC.

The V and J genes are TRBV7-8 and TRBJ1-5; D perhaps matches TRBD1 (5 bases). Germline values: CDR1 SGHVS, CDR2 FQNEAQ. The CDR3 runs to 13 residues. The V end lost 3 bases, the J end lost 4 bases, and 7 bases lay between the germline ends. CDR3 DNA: TGTGCCAGCAGCTTGGGGCAGAATCAGCCCCAGCATTTT. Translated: CASSLGQNQPQHF. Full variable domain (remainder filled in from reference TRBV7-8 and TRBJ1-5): GAGVSQSPRYKVAKRGQDVALRCDPISGHVSLFWYQQALGQGPEFLTYFQNEAQLDKSGLPSDRFFAERPEGSVSTLKIQRTQQEDSAVYLCASSLGQNQPQHFGDGTRLSIL.

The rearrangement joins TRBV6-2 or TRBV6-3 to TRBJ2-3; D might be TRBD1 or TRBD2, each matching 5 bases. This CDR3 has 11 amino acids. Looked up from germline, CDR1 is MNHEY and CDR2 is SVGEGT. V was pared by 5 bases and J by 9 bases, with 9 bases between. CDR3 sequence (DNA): TGTGCCAGCAGTGACGGGACCACGCAGTATTTT. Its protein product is CASSDGTTQYF.

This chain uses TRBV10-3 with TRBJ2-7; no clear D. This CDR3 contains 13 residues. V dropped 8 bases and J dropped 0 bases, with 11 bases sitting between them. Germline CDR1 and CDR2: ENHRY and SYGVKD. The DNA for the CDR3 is TGTGCCATCGGAGCAGAGAACTCCTACGAGCAGTACGTC. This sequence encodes CAIGAENSYEQYV.

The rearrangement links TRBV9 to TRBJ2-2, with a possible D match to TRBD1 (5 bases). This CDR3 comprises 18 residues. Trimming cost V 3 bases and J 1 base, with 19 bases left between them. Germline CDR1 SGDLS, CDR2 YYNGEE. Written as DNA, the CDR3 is TGTGCCAGCAGCGCAAGTATAATGGCTAGGGGGAACACCGGGGAGCTGTTTTTT. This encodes CASSASIMARGNTGELFF.

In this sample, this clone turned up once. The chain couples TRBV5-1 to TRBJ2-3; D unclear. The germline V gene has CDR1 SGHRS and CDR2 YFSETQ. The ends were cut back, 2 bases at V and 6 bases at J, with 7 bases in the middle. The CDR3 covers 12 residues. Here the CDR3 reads CASSFSSDTQYF. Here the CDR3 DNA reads TGCGCCAGCAGCTTTTCATCCGATACGCAGTATTTT.

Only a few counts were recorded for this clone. The CDR3 reads CASSGGAGTAANSPLHF. The CDR3 DNA follows: TGTGCCAGCAGTGGGGGCGCCGGGACAGCTGCCAATTCACCCCTCCACTTT. The chain combines TRBV25-1 with TRBJ1-6; 7 nucleotides line up with TRBD1. Germline V gene lookup returns CDR1 MGHDK and CDR2 SYGVNS. CDR3 length: 17 amino acids. V dropped 4 bases and J dropped 7; count of bases not matched to a gene: 13.

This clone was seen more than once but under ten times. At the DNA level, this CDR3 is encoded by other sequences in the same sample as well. CDR3 residues: CASSYGQGAYEQYV. As DNA, the CDR3 is TGTGCCAGCAGTTACGGACAGGGGGCCTACGAGCAGTACGTC. V and J are TRBV6-2 or TRBV6-3 and TRBJ2-7, with 10 bases identical to TRBD1. Germline CDR1 MNHEY, CDR2 SVGEGT. V gave up 2 bases and J gave up 2 bases; unmatched junction bases: 0. The CDR3 is 14 amino acids.

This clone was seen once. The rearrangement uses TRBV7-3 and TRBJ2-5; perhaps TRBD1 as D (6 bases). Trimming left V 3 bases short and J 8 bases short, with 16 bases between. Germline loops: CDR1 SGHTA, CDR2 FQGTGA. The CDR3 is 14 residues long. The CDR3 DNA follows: TGTGCCAGCAGCTTGACAGGAGGTGGGAAAACCCAGTACTTC. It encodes CASSLTGGGKTQYF.

CDR3 in DNA: TGTGCCAGCAAGGCCGACAGGGTTGGGGCCACAGATACGCAGTATTTT. Translating it yields CASKADRVGATDTQYF. The chain recombines TRBV7-8 with TRBJ2-3, with 7 bases lining up with TRBD1. V lost 7 bases and J lost 2; bases outside the gene matches: 12. Germline V gives CDR1 SGHVS, CDR2 FQNEAQ. This CDR3 spans 16 amino acids.

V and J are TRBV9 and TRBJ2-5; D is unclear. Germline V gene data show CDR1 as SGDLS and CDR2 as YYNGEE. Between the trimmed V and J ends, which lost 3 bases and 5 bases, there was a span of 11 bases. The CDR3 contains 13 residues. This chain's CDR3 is CASSEGGRETQYF. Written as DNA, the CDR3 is TGTGCCAGCAGCGAGGGTGGTAGGGAGACCCAGTACTTC.

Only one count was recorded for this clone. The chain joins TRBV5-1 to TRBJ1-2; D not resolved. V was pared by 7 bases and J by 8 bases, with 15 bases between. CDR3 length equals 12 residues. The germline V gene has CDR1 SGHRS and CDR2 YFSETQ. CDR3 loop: CASGVESWGYTF. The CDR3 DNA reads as TGCGCCAGCGGTGTGGAAAGCTGGGGCTACACCTTC.

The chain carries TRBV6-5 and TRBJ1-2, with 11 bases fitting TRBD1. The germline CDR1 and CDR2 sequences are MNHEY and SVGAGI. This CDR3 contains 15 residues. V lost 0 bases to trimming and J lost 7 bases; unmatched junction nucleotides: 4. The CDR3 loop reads CASSYSGQGAGGYTF. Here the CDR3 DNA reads TGTGCCAGCAGTTACTCCGGACAGGGGGCGGGTGGCTACACCTTC.

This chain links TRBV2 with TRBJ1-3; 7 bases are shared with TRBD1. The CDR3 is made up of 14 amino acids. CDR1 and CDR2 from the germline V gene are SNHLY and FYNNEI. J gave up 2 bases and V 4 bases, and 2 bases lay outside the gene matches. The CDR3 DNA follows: TGTGCCAGCAGTGCAGGGACAGCTGGAAACACCATATATTTT. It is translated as CASSAGTAGNTIYF.

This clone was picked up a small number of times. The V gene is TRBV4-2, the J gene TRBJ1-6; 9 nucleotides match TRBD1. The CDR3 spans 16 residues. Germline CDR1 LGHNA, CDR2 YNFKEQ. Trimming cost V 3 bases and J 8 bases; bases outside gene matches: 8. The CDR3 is CASSHSGQGLHSPLHF. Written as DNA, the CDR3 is TGTGCCAGCAGCCATTCTGGACAGGGGTTGCATTCACCCCTCCACTTT.

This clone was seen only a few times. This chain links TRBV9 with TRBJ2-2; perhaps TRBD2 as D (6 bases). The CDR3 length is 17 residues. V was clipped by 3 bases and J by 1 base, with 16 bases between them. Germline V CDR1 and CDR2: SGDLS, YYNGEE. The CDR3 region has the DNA TGTGCCAGCAGCGCAATGTTGGGGGGTATGAACACCGGGGAGCTGTTTTTT. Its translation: CASSAMLGGMNTGELFF.

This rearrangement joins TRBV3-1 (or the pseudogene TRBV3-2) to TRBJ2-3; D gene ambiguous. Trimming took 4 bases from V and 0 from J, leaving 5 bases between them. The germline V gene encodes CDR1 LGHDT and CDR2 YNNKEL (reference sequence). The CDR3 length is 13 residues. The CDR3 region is CASSLPSTDTQYF. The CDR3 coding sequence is TGTGCCAGCAGCCTTCCTAGCACAGATACGCAGTATTTT.

The CDR3: CASSLVGSGGDRETQYF. The CDR3 region has the DNA TGTGCCAGCAGCCTTGTTGGTAGCGGGGGGGATCGAGAGACCCAGTACTTC. The rearrangement joins TRBV3-1 (or the pseudogene TRBV3-2) to TRBJ2-5; 11 nucleotides match TRBD2. The junction had 11 bases not matched to a gene; V was cut back by 4 bases and J by 4 bases. CDR1 LGHDT and CDR2 YNNKEL come from the germline V gene (reference sequence). CDR3 length: 17 residues.

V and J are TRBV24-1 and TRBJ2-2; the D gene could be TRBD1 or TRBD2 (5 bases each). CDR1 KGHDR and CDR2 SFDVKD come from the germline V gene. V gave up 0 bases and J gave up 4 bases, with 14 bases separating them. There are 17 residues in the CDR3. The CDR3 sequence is CATSDLLAGTGTGELFF. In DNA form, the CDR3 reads TGTGCCACCAGTGATTTGCTAGCAGGGACCGGCACCGGGGAGCTGTTTTTT.

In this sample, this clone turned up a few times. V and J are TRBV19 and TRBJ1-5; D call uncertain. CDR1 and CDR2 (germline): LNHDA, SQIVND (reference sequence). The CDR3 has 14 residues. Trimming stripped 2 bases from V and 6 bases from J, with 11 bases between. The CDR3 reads CASSITGNGQPQHF. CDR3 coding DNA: TGTGCCAGTAGTATAACCGGGAACGGTCAGCCCCAGCATTTT.

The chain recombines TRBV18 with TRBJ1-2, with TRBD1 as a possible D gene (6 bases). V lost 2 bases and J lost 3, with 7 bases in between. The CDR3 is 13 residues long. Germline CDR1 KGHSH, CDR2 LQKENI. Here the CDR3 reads CASSPSGDYGYTF. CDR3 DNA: TGTGCCAGCTCACCATCAGGGGACTATGGCTACACCTTC.

CDR3 sequence: CAISESGVGRNTEAFF. In DNA, the CDR3 is TGTGCCATCAGTGAGTCAGGTGTAGGGCGGAACACTGAAGCTTTCTTT. The V call is TRBV10-3, the J call TRBJ1-1; D unresolved. The V gene lost 0 bases and the J gene lost 1 base, with 12 bases spanning the gap. The germline V gene encodes CDR1 ENHRY and CDR2 SYGVKD. CDR3 length: 16 residues.

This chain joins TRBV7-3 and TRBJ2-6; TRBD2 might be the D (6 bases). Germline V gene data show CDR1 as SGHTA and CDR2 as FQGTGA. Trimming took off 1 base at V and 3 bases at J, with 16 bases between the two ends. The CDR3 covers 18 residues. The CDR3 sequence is CASSLRAFSTSGANVLTF. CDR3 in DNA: TGTGCCAGCAGCTTAAGGGCATTCTCGACTAGTGGGGCCAACGTCCTGACTTTC.

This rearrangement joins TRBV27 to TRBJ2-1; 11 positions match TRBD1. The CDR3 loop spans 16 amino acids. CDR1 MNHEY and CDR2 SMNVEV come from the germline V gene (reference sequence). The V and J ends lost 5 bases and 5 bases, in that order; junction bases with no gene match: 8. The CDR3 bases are TGTGCCAGCAGTCAATATCCGGGACAGGGGGACAATGAGCAGTTCTTC. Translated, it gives CASSQYPGQGDNEQFF.